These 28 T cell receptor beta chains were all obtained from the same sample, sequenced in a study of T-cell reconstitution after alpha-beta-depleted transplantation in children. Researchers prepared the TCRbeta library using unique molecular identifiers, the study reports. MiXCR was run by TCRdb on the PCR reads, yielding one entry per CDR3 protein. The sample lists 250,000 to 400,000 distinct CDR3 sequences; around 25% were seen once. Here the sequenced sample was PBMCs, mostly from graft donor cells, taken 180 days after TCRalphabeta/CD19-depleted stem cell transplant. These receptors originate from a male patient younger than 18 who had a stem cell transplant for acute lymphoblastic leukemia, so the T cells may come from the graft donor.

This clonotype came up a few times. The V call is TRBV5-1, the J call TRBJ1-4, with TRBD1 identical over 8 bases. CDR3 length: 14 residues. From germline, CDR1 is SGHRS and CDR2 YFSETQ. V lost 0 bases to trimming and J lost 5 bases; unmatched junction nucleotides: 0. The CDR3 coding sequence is TGCGCCAGCAGCTTGGGGGACAGGAATGAAAAACTGTTTTTT. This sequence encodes CASSLGDRNEKLFF.

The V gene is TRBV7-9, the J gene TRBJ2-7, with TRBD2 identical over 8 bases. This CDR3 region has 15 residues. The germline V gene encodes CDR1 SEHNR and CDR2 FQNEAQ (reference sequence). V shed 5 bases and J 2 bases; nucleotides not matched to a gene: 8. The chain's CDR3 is CASSPPGGVPYEQYF. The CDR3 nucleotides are TGTGCCAGCAGCCCCCCCGGGGGGGTCCCCTACGAGCAGTACTTC.

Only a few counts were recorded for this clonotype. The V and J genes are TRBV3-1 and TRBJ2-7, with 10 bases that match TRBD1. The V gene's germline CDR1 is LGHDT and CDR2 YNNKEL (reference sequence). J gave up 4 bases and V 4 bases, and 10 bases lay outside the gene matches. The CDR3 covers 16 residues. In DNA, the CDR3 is TGTGCCAGCAGCCCAAGATGGGACAGGGGCCCATACGAGCAGTACTTC. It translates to CASSPRWDRGPYEQYF.

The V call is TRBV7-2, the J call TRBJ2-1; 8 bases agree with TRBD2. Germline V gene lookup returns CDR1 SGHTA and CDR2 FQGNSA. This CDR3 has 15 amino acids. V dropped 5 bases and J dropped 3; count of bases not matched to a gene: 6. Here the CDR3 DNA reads TGTGCCAGCAGCACCAGCGGGAGCCTCTACAATGAGCAGTTCTTC. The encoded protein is CASSTSGSLYNEQFF.

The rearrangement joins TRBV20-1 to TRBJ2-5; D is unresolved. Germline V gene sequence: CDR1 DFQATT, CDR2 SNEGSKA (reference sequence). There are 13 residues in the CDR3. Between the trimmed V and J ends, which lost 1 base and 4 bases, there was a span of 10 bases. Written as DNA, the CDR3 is TGCAGTGCTAGAGTAGAAGGTGGAGAGACCCAGTACTTC. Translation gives CSARVEGGETQYF.

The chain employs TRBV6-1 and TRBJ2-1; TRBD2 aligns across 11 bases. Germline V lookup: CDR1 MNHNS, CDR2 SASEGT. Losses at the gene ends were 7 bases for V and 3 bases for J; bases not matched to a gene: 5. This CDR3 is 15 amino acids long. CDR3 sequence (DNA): TGTGCCAGCACCCGACTAGCGGGATTCTACAATGAGCAGTTCTTC. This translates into CASTRLAGFYNEQFF.

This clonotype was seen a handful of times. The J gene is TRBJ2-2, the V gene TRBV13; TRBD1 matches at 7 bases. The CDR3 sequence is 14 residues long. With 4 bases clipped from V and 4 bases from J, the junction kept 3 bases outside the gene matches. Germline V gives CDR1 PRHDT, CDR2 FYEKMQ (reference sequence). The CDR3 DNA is TGTGCCAGCAGCTCGGGACAGAGCACCGGGGAGCTGTTTTTT. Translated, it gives CASSSGQSTGELFF.

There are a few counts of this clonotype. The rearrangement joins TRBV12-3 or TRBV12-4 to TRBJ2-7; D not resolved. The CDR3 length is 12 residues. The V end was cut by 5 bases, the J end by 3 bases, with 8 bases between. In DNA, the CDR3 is TGTGCCAGCAGTCCCGACATCTACGAGCAGTACTTC. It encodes CASSPDIYEQYF.

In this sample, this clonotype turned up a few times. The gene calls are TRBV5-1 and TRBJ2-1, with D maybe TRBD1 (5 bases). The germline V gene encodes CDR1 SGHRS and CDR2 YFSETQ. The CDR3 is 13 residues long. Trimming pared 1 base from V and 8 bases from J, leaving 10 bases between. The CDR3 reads CASSLQEGDEQFF. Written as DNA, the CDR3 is TGCGCCAGCAGCTTGCAAGAAGGGGATGAGCAGTTCTTC.

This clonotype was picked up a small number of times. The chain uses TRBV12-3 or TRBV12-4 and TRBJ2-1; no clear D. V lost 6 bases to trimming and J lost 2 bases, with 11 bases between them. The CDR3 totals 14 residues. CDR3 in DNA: TGTGCCAGCAGGGCCCGGCCTACCTACAATGAGCAGTTCTTC. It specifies CASRARPTYNEQFF.

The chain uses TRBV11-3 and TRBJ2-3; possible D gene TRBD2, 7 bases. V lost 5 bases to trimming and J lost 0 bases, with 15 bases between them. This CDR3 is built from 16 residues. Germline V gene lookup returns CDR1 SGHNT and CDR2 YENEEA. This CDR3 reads CASSPRGGASTDTQYF. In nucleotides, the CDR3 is TGTGCCAGCAGCCCCCGTGGGGGGGCTAGCACAGATACGCAGTATTTT.

In nucleotides, the CDR3 is TGTGCCAGCAGTACTACAGGGGGCAGGGGGGCTTTCTTT. It yields the protein CASSTTGGRGAFF. The chain uses TRBV6-5 and TRBJ1-1; 9 bases match TRBD1. The trim removed 5 bases at V and 11 bases at J, leaving 9 bases unmatched. CDR1 and CDR2 from the germline V gene are MNHEY and SVGAGI. The CDR3 has 13 amino acids.

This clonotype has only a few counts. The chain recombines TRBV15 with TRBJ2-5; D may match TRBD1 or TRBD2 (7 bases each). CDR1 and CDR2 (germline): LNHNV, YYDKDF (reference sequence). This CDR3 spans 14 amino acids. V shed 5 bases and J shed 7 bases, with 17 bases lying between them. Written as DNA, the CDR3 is TGTGCCACCAGCGCAGGGGGGGGCGATGGGACCCAGTACTTC. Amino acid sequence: CATSAGGGDGTQYF.

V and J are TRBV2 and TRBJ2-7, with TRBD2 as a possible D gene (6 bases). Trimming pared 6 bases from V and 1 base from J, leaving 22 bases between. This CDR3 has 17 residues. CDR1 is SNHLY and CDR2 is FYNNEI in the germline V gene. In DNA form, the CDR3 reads TGTGCCAGCAGACCCCGAGCGGGCCGAGTGGATTCCTACGAGCAGTACTTC. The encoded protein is CASRPRAGRVDSYEQYF.

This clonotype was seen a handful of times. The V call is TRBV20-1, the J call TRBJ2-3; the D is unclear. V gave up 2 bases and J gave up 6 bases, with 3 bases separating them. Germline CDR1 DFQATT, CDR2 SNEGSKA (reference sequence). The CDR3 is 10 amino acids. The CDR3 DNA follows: TGCAGTGCTAGACCTGATACGCAGTATTTT. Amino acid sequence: CSARPDTQYF.

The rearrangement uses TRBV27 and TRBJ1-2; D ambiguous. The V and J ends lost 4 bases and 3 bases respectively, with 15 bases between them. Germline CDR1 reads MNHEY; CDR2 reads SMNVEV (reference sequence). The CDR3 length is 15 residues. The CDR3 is CASSSGLGFDYGYTF. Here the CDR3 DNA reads TGTGCCAGCAGTTCTGGGTTAGGATTTGACTATGGCTACACCTTC.

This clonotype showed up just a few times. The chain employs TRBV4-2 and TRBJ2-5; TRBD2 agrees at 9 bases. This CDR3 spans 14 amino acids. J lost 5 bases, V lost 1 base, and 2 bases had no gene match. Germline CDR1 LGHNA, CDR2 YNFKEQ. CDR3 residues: CASSQAGLAETQYF. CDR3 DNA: TGTGCCAGCAGCCAAGCCGGACTAGCGGAGACCCAGTACTTC.

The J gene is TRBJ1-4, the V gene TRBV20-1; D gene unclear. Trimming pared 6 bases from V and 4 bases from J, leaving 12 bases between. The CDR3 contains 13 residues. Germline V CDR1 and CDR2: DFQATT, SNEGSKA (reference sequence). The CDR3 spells CSASPTVNEKLFF. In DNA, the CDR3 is TGCAGTGCCTCCCCGACGGTTAATGAAAAACTGTTTTTT.

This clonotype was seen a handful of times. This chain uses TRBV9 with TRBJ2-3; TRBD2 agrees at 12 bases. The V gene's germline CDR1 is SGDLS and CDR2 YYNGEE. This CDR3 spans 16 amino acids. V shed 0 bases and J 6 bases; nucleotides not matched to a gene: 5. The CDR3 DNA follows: TGTGCCAGCAGCGTAGGTCCTAGCGGGAGGGCGGATACGCAGTATTTT. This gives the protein CASSVGPSGRADTQYF.

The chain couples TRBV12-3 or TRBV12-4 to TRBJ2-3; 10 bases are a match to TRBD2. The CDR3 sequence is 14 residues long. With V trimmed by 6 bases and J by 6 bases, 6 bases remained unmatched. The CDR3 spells CASSPSGRGDTQYF. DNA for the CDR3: TGTGCCAGCAGCCCTAGCGGGAGAGGGGATACGCAGTATTTT.

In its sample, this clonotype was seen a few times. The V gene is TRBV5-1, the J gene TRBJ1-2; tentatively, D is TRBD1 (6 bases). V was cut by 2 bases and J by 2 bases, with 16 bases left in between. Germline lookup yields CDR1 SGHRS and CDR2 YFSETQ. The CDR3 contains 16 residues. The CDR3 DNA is TGCGCCAGCAGCTTTGTGTATAGGGGGGGAAACTATGGCTACACCTTC. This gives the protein CASSFVYRGGNYGYTF.

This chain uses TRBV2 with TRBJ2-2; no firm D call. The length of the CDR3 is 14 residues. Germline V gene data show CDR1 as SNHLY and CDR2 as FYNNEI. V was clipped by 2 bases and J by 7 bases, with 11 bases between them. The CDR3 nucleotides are TGTGCCAGCAGTGAAATCAGGAGAGACGGGGAGCTGTTTTTT. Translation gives CASSEIRRDGELFF.

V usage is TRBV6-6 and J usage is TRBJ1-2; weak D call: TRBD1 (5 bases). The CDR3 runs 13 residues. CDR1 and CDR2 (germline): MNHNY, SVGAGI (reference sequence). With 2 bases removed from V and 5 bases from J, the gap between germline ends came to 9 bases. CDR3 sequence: CASSYLQAYGYTF. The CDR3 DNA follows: TGTGCCAGCAGTTACCTACAGGCTTATGGCTACACCTTC.

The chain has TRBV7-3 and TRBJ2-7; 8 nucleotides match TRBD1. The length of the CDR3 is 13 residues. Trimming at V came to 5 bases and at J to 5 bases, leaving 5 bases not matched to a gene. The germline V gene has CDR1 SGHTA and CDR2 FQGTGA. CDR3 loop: CASSPQGAHEQYF. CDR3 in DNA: TGTGCCAGCAGCCCTCAGGGGGCCCACGAGCAGTACTTC.

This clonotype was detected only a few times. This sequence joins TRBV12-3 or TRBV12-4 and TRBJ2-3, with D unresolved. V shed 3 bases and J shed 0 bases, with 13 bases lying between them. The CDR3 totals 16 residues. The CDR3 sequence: CASSLAQSTSTDTQYF. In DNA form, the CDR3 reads TGTGCCAGCAGTTTGGCCCAATCTACTAGCACAGATACGCAGTATTTT.

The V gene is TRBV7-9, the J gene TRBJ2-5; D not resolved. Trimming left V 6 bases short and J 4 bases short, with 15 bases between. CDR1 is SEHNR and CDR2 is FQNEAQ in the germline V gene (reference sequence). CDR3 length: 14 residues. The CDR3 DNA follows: TGTGCCAGCAGACGAATTCGCGAACGAGAGACCCAGTACTTC. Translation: CASRRIRERETQYF.

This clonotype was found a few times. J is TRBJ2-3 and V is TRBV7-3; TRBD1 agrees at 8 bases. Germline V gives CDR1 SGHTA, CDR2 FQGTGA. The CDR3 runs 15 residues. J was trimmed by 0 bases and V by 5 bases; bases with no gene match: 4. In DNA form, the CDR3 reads TGTGCCAGCAGCGGTCGACAGGGGAGCACAGATACGCAGTATTTT. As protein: CASSGRQGSTDTQYF.

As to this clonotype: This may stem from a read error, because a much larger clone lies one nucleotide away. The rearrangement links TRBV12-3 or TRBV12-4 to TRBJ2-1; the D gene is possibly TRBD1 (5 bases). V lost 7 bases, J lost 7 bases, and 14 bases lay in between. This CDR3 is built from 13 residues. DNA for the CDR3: TGTGCCAGCAAGGGGTACCGGGTGAATGAGCAGTTCTTC. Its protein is CASKGYRVNEQFF.